This entry concerns a single TCR beta chain. The repertoire was sequenced with immunoSEQ multiplex PCR; TCRdb's copy has only in-frame clones and lacks some. Among some 490,000 clones listed, 70% to 80% were seen once. The sample comes from a study of shared clonotypes between healthy human individuals. The V segment lost 6 bases and the J segment 4 bases; nucleotides outside the gene matches: 4. The CDR3 has 15 residues. Germline V CDR1 and CDR2: KGHSH, LQKENI. The sample taken for sequencing was PBMCs. The chain employs TRBV18 and TRBJ2-3, with 13 bases aligning to TRBD2. The receptor comes from a woman in her thirties or forties in good health. Some clones in this sample may be carry-over from other donors' samples. Here the CDR3 reads CASSPTSGRADTQYF. The CDR3 region has the DNA TGTGCCAGCTCTCCTACTAGCGGGAGGGCAGATACGCAGTATTTT. Together with reference TRBV18 and TRBJ2-3, the CDR3 gives the full variable domain: NAGVMQNPRHLVRRRGQEARLRCSPMKGHSHVYWYRQLPEEGLKFMVYLQKENIIDESGMPKERFSAEFPKEGPSILRIQQVVRGDSAAYFCASSPTSGRADTQYFGPGTRLTVL.